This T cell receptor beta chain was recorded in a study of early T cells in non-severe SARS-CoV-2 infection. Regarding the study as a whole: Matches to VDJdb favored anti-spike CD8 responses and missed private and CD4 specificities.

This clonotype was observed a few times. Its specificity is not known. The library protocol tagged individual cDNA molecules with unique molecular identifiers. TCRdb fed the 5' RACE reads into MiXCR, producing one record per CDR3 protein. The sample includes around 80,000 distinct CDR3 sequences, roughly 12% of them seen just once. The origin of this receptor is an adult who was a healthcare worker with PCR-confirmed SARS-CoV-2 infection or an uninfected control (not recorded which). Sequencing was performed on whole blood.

The DNA for the CDR3 is TGTGCCAGCTCACGGACAGGGGACGGCTCTGGAAACACCATATATTTT. Translating it yields CASSRTGDGSGNTIYF. This chain connects TRBV18 to TRBJ1-3; 9 nucleotides align to TRBD1. The junction had 4 bases not matched to a gene; V was cut back by 4 bases and J by 0 bases. Germline CDR1 is KGHSH and CDR2 is LQKENI. This CDR3 comprises 16 residues.